This T cell receptor beta chain originates from a study of T cell responses to AZD1222 COVID-19 vaccine. Study-level findings and limits: Among AZD1222 vaccinees, only 5 to 7 were seropositive at baseline. The study reported that nearly half of spike-specific TCRs target unmutated variant regions.

Sequencing was performed with immunoSEQ multiplex PCR; in TCRdb, only in-frame clones are kept and a portion is missing. The table records 200,000 or so clones, approximately 90% of them present only once. The CDR3 extends over 12 amino acids. V was pared by 2 bases and J by 4 bases, with 6 bases between. Germline V lookup: CDR1 GTSNPN, CDR2 SVGIG (reference sequence). As regards this clone: Antigen: not known.

The material was peripheral blood, obtained on day 0 of AZD1222 vaccination. This chain links TRBV30 with TRBJ1-5; D is possibly TRBD1 (6 bases). The receptor comes from an adult in good health. The CDR3 nucleotides are TGTGCCTGGAGTCAGGGGAATCAGCCCCAGCATTTT. It yields the protein CAWSQGNQPQHF.